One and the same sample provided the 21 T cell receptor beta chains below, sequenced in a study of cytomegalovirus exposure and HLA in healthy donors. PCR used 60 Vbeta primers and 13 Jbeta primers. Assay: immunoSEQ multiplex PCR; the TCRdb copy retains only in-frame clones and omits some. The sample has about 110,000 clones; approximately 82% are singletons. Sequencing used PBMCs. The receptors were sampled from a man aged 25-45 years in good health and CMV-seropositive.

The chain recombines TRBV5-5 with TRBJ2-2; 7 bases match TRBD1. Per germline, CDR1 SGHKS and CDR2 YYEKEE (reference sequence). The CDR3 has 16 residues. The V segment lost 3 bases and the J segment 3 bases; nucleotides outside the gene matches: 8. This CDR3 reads CASSSPTGVDTGELFF. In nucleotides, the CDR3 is TGTGCCAGCAGCTCTCCCACAGGGGTCGACACCGGGGAGCTGTTTTTT.

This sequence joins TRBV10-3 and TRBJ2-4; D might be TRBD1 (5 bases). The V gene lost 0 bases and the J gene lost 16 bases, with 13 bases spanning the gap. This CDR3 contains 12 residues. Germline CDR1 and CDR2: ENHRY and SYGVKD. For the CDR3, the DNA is TGTGCCATCAGTGAGTCTGGAAGGGGCGTATACTTC. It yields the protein CAISESGRGVYF.

CDR3 region: CASSSPVGGASAGYTF. As DNA, the CDR3 is TGTGCCAGCAGCAGCCCGGTTGGGGGCGCCAGTGCTGGCTACACCTTC. The rearrangement links TRBV7-9 to TRBJ1-2, with TRBD1 as a possible D gene (6 bases). Trimming took off 5 bases at V and 7 bases at J, with 23 bases between the two ends. CDR1 is SEHNR, CDR2 FQNEAQ, per germline (reference sequence). The CDR3 is made up of 16 amino acids. Complete variable domain (other parts from reference TRBV7-9 and TRBJ1-2): DTGVSQNPRHKITKRGQNVTFRCDPISEHNRLYWYRQTLGQGPEFLTYFQNEAQLEKSRLLSDRFSAERPKGSFSTLEIQRTEQGDSAMYLCASSSPVGGASAGYTFGSGTRLTVV.

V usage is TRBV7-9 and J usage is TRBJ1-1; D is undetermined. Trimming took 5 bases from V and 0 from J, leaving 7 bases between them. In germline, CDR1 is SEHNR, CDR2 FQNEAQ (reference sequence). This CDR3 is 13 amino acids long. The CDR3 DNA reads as TGTGCCAGCAGCCCCCCAGTGAACACTGAAGCTTTCTTT. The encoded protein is CASSPPVNTEAFF.

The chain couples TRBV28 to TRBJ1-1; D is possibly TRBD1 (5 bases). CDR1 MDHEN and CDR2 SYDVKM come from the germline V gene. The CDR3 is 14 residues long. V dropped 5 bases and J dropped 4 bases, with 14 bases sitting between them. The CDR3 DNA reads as TGTGCCAGCAGTCGCCCGGGGGGTGGCACTGAAGCTTTCTTT. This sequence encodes CASSRPGGGTEAFF.

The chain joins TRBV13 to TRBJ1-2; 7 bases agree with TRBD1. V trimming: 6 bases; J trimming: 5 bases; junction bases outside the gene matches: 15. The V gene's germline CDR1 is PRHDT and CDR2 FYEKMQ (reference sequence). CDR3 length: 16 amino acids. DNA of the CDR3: TGTGCCAGCAGTACAACCCGGGACAGCCTTGGGTATGGCTACACCTTC. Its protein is CASSTTRDSLGYGYTF.

CDR3 sequence (DNA): TGTGCCAGCAGTCACCGGGACAGGGGGGTTTGGACCTTC. Its protein product is CASSHRDRGVWTF. The gene calls are TRBV9 and TRBJ1-2, with 11 bases matching TRBD1. Trimming took 5 bases from V and 14 from J; bases not matched to a gene: 11. Germline CDR1 reads SGDLS; CDR2 reads YYNGEE. The CDR3 loop spans 13 amino acids.

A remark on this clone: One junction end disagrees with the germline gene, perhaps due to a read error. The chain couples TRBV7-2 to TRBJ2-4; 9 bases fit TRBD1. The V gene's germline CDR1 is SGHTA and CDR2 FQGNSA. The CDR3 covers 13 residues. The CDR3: CASSPSPAGQGSF. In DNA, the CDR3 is TGTGCCAGCAGCCCTAGCCCCGCGGGACAGGGTTCCTTC. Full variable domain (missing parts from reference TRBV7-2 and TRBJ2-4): GAGVSQSPSNKVTEKGKDVELRCDPISGHTALYWYRQSLGQGLEFLIYFQGNSAPDKSGLPSDRFSAERTGGSVSTLTIQRTQQEDSAVYLCASSPSPAGQGSFGAGTRLSVL.

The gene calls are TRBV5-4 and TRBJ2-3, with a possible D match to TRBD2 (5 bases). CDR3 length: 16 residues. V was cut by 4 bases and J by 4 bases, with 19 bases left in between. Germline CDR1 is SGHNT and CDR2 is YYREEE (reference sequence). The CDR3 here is CASSTQILGRADTQYF. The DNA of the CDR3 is TGTGCCAGCAGCACTCAAATACTAGGGCGGGCAGATACGCAGTATTTT.

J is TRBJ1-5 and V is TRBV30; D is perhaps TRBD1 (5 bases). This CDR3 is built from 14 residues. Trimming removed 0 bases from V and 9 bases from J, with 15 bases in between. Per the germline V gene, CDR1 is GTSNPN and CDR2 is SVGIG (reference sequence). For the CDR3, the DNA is TGTGCCTGGAGTGTACGCAGGGCTCTCTCGCCCCAGCATTTT. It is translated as CAWSVRRALSPQHF.

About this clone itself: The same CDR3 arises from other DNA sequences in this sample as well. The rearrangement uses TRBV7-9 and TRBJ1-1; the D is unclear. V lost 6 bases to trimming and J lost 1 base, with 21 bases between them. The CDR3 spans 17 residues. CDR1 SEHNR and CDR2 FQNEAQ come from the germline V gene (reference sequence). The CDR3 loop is CASSPPVALTGNTEAFF. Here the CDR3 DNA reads TGTGCCAGCAGTCCCCCCGTCGCGCTGACGGGGAACACTGAAGCTTTCTTT.

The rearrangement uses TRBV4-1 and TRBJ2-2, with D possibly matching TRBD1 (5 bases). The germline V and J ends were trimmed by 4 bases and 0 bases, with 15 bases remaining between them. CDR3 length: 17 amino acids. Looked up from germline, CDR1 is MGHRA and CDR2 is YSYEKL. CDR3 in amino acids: CASSPLGAQSNTGELFF. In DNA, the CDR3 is TGCGCCAGCAGCCCCCTAGGGGCACAGTCGAACACCGGGGAGCTGTTTTTT.

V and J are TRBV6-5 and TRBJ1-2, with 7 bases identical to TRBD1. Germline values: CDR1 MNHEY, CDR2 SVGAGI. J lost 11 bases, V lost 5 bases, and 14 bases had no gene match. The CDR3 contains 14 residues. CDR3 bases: TGTGCCAGCAGTCCTCCCGGTAAGGGGGCTGGTTACACCTTC. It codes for CASSPPGKGAGYTF.

The CDR3 loop is CASSLVSGQDYEQYF. The CDR3 region has the DNA TGTGCCAGCAGCTTAGTGTCGGGACAGGACTACGAGCAGTACTTC. The J gene is TRBJ2-7, the V gene TRBV7-2; TRBD1 matches 8 bases. Per the germline V gene, CDR1 is SGHTA and CDR2 is FQGNSA. V dropped 1 base and J dropped 3; count of bases not matched to a gene: 5. The CDR3 length is 15 residues.

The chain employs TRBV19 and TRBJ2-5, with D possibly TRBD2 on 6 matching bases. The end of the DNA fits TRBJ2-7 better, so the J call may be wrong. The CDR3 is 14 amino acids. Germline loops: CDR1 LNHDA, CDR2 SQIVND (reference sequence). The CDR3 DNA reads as TGTGCCAGTAGTATAGGCGGGAATATCTACGAGCAGTACTTC. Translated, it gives CASSIGGNIYEQYF.

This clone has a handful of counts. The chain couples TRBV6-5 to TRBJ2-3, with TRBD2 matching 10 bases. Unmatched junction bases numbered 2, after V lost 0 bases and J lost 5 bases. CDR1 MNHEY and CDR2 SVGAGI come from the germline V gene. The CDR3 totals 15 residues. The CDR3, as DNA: TGTGCCAGCAGTTACTCGAGCGGGGGGGGAGATACGCAGTATTTT. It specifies CASSYSSGGGDTQYF.

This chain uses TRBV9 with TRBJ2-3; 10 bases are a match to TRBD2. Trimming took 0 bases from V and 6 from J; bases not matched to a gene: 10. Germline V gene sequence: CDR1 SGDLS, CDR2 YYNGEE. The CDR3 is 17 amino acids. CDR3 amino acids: CASSVAVAGGFFDTQYF. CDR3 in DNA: TGTGCCAGCAGCGTAGCTGTAGCGGGGGGTTTTTTTGATACGCAGTATTTT.

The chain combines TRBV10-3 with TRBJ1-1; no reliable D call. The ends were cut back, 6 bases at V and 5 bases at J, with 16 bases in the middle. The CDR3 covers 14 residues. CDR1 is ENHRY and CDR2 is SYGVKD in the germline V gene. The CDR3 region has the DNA TGTGCCATCAGAAGCCCCGCACGGGGTACTGAAGCTTTCTTT. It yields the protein CAIRSPARGTEAFF.

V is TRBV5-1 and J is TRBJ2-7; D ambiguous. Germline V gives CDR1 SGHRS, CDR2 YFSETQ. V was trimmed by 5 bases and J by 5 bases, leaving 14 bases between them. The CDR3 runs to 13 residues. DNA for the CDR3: TGCGCCAGCAGACCCGGGTGGAACCACGAGCAGTACTTC. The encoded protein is CASRPGWNHEQYF. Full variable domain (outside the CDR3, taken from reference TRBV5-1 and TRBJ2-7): KAGVTQTPRYLIKTRGQQVTLSCSPISGHRSVSWYQQTPGQGLQFLFEYFSETQRNKGNFPGRFSGRQFSNSRSEMNVSTLELGDSALYLCASRPGWNHEQYFGPGTRLTVT.

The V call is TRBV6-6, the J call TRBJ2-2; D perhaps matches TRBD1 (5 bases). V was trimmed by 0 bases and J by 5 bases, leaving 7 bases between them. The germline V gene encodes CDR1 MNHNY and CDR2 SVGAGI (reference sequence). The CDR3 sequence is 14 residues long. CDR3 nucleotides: TGTGCCAGCAGTTACTCGACAGCTACCGGGGAGCTGTTTTTT. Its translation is CASSYSTATGELFF.

The CDR3 coding sequence is TGTGCCAGCAGGGGTGCGGGGAGGGGCGGGGAGCTGTTTTTT. Translated: CASRGAGRGGELFF. The chain recombines TRBV28 with TRBJ2-2; 7 bases agree with TRBD2. V shed 6 bases and J 7 bases; nucleotides not matched to a gene: 8. Germline loops: CDR1 MDHEN, CDR2 SYDVKM. The CDR3 runs 14 residues.